The clone carrying this T cell receptor (beta chain) came up once. Its antigen remains unidentified. The sample belongs to a study of cytomegalovirus exposure and HLA in healthy donors. The overall study: HLA-typed donors were the source of 80 million to 90 million unique TCRs, which an early data release held. Study-level points and caveats: Generally TCR sequences proved uncommon, though certain public TCRs appeared in numerous donors. Reports showed the classifier diagnosing cytomegalovirus status with high specificity and sensitivity.

CDR1 is SQVTM, CDR2 ANQGSEA, per germline. This CDR3 has 14 amino acids. Trimming shortened V by 1 base and J by 4 bases, and 10 bases separated the two germline ends. The study ran its PCR with 60 Vbeta and 13 Jbeta primers. Sequencing used immunoSEQ multiplex PCR; TCRdb keeps in-frame clones, though not all of them. The table has about 140,000 clones, about 78% seen once. Samples came from healthy bone marrow donors. This chain connects TRBV29-1 to TRBJ2-2, with D maybe TRBD1 (5 bases). This receptor was taken from a man aged 35 to 55 in good health and CMV-seropositive. Sequenced input: PBMCs. The CDR3 DNA reads as TGCAGCGTTGAAGGGACAAAGCGCACCGGGGAGCTGTTTTTT. It yields the protein CSVEGTKRTGELFF.